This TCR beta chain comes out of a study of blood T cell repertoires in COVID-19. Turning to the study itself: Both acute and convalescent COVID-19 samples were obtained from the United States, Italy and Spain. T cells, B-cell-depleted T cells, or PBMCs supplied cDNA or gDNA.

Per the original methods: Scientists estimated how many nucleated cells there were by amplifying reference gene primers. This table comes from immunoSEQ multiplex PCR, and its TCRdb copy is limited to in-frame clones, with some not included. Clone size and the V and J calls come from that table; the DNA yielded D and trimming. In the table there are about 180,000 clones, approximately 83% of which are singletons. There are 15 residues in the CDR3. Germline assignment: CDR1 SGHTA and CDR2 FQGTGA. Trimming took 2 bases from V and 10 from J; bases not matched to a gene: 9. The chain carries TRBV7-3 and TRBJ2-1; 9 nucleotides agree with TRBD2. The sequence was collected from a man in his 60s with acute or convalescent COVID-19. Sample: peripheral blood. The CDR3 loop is CASSLSAGGPLEQFF. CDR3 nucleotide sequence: TGTGCCAGCAGCTTATCGGCGGGAGGGCCGTTAGAGCAGTTCTTC.